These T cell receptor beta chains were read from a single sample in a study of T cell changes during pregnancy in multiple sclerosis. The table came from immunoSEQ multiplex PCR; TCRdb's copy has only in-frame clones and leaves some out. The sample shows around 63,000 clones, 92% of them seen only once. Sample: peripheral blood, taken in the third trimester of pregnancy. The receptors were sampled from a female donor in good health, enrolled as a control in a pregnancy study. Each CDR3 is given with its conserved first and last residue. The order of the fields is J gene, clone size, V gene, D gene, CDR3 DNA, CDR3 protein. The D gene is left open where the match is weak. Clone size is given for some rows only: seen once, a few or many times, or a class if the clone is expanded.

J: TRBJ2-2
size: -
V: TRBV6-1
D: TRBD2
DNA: TGTGCCAGCAGCCGGACTAGCCCAAACACCGGGGAGCTGTTTTTT
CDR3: CASSRTSPNTGELFF

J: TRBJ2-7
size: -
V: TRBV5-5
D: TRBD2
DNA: TGTGCCAGCAGCTCCAGGGCTAGCGGGGGTTACGAGCAGTACTTC
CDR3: CASSSRASGGYEQYF

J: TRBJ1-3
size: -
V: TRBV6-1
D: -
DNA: TGTGCCAGCAGGGAGCACACCATATATTTT
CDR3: CASREHTIYF

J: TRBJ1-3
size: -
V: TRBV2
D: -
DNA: TGTGCCAGCATCGGGGTCTTAAACACCATATATTTT
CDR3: CASIGVLNTIYF

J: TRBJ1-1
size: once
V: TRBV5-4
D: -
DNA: TGTGCCAGCAGCGCGTGGTTACAGGGAGGGGACACTGAAGCTTTCTTT
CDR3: CASSAWLQGGDTEAFF

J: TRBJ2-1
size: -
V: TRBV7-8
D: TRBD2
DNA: TGTGCCAGCAGCTCTAGCGGGAGGGCCAATGAGCAGTTCTTC
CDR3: CASSSSGRANEQFF

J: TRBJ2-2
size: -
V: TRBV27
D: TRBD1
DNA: TGTGCCAGCAGACCCCCGCGGGACAGGGGCTATGGGGAGCTGTTTTTT
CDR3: CASRPPRDRGYGELFF

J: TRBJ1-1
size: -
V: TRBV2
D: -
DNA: TGTGCCAGCAGTGGAGATGGGCACACTGAAGCTTTCTTT
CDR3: CASSGDGHTEAFF

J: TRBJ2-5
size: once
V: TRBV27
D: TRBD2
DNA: TGTGCCAGCAGTGATTCCTTAGCGGGAGGGAATTTCGAGACCCAGTACTTC
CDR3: CASSDSLAGGNFETQYF

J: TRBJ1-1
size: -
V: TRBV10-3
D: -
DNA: TGTGCCATCAGTGAAAATGTGAGGGGGACCCCGAACACTGAAGCTTTCTTT
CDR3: CAISENVRGTPNTEAFF

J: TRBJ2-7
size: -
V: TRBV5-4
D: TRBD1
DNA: TGTGCCAGCAGCTTGGGACAGGGGGAAACCGAGCAGTACTTC
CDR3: CASSLGQGETEQYF

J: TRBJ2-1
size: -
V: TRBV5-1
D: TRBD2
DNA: TGCGCCAGCAGCTCCCTCCTGTCCGGGGGGAGTGAGCAGTTCTTC
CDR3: CASSSLLSGGSEQFF

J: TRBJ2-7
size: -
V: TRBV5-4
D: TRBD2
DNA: TGTGCCAGCAGCCCGACTAGCGGGGAAATCTACGAGCAGTACTTC
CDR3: CASSPTSGEIYEQYF

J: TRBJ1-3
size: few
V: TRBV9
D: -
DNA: TGTGCCAGCAGCGTAGATTGGAGAAGGTTGACTGGAAACACCATATATTTT
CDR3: CASSVDWRRLTGNTIYF

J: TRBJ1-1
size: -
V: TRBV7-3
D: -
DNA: TGTGCCAGCAGCTTAACCCGGGGTCTTGAAGCTTTCTTT
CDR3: CASSLTRGLEAFF

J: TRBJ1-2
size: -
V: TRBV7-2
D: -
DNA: TGTGCCAGCAGCTTCCGGGACACCGATGGCTACACCTTC
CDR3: CASSFRDTDGYTF

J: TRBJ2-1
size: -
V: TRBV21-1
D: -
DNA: TGTGCCAGCAGCAAAGCGGACAGTAGGTTCTCCAATGAGCAGTTCTTC
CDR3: CASSKADSRFSNEQFF

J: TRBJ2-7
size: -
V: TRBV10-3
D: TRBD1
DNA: TGTGCCATCGGTACCGGGACAGGGTTCAACGAGCAGTACTTC
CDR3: CAIGTGTGFNEQYF

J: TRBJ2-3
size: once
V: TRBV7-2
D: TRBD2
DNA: TGTGCCAGCAGCTTAGCGCCGCTAGCGGGAGCTAGCACAGATACGCAGTATTTT
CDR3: CASSLAPLAGASTDTQYF

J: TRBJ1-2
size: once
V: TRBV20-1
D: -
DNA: TGCAGTGCTCCTCACTATGGCTACACCTTC
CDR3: CSAPHYGYTF

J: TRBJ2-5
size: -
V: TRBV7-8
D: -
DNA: TGTGCCAGCAGCTTAACGGACTTCCAAGAGACCCAGTACTTC
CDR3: CASSLTDFQETQYF

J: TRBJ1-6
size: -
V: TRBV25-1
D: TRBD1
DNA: TGTGCCAGCAGCGGCCGGGACAGGTCGTACTTT
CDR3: CASSGRDRSYF

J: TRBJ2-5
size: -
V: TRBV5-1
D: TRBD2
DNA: TGCGCCAGCGTCCAGACTAGCGGGAACGATGAGACCCAGTACTTC
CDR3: CASVQTSGNDETQYF

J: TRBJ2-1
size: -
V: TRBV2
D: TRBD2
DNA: TGTGCCAGCAGGGTTAGCGGGTCCGCCTACAATGAGCAGTTCTTC
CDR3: CASRVSGSAYNEQFF

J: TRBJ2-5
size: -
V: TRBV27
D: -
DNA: TGTGCCAGCAGTTCCGGGCAGGGGGGTTGGGAGACCCAGTACTTC
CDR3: CASSSGQGGWETQYF

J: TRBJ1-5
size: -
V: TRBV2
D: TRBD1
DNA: TGTGCCAGCAGGGGGGACAGTAATCAGCCCCAGCATTTT
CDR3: CASRGDSNQPQHF

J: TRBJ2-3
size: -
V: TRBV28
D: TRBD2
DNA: TGTGCCAGCAGTCGACTAGCGGGAGATACGCAGTATTTT
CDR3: CASSRLAGDTQYF

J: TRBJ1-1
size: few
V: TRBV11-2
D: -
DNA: TGTGCCAGCAGTTACGGACAAGCTGAAGCTTTCTTT
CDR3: CASSYGQAEAFF

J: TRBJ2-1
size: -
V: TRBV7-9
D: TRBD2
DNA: TGTGCCAGCAGCCTGCGCGGGACTAGCGGGAGTATCCCCTACAATGAGCAGTTCTTC
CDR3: CASSLRGTSGSIPYNEQFF

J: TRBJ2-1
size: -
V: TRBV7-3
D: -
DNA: TGTGCCAGCAGCTTAAAAGTAGGCAGGGGGGTGGGAGTCACCGACAATGAGCAGTTCTTC
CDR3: CASSLKVGRGVGVTDNEQFF

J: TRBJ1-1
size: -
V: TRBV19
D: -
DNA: TGTGCCATTCTTGTAGGGAGGAACACTGAAGCTTTCTTT
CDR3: CAILVGRNTEAFF

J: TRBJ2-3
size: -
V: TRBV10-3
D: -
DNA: TGTGCCATCAGTGAGTCGGTCAGGGGGGCAGATACGCAGTATTTT
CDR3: CAISESVRGADTQYF

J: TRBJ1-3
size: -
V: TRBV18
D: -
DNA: TGTGCCAGCTCACCAGCGATCTCTGGAAACACCATATATTTT
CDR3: CASSPAISGNTIYF

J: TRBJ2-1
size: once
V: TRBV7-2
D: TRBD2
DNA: TGTGCCAGCAGCTTCGGACTAGCGGCTTACAATGAGCAGTTCTTC
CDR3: CASSFGLAAYNEQFF

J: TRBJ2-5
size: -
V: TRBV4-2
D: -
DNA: TGTGCCAGCAGCCAAGATCGGGTAGGGGGAGAGACCCAGTACTTC
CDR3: CASSQDRVGGETQYF

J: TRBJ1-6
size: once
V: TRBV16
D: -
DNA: TGTGCCAGCAGCCACACCTGGGCAGGGGAGTATAATTCACCCCTCCACTTT
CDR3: CASSHTWAGEYNSPLHF

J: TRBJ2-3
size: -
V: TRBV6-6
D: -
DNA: TGTGCCAGCAGTTATAGTAGCGAAACAGATACGCAGTATTTT
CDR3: CASSYSSETDTQYF

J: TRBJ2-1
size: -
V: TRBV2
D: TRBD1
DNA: TGTGCCAGCAGGGCCCTAGTGGGACAGGGGGCGCGCAATGAGCAGTTCTTC
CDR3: CASRALVGQGARNEQFF

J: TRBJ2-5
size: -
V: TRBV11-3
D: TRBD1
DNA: TGTGCCAGCAGCCCCGGGACAGGCAGCCCTGAAGAAGAGACCCAGTACTTC
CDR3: CASSPGTGSPEEETQYF

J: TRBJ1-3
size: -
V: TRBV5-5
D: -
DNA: TGTGCCAGCAGCTTGGGACAGGTTCCCTTCTCTGGAAACACCATATATTTT
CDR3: CASSLGQVPFSGNTIYF

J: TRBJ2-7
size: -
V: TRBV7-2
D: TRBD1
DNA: TGTGCCAGCAGGCTCACAGGGGGCTACGAGCAGTACTTC
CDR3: CASRLTGGYEQYF